Many counts were recorded for the clone carrying this T cell receptor beta chain. A 3' RACE protocol on RNA, with unique molecular identifiers, produced the TCR library. TCRdb ran MiXCR on the 3' RACE reads and lists one entry per CDR3 protein. Of some 15,000 distinct CDR3 sequences listed, around 3.5% are singletons. The treatment was: PENTA 11 planned treatment interruption arm or continuous ART arm. From thawed PBMCs, memory CD8+ CD45RO+ CD45RA- T cells were sorted. The sample belongs to a study of HIV-infected children after antiretroviral therapy interruption. From germline, CDR1 is MRHNA and CDR2 SNTAGT. With 3 bases clipped from V and 8 bases from J, the junction kept 3 bases outside the gene matches. The CDR3 has 15 residues.

V and J are TRBV6-4 and TRBJ2-1, with TRBD2 matching over 14 bases. The receptor was isolated from a pool of human donors with HIV. Sequenced material: CD45RO+ CD8+ T cells from PBMCs, pooled from several time points, taken from a donor given antiretroviral therapy, either interrupted or continuous. Subset of the sample: memory CD8+ CD45RO+ CD45RA- T cells. The chain's CDR3 is CASSEGTSGGHEQFF. The DNA of the CDR3 is TGTGCCAGCAGTGAGGGGACTAGCGGGGGACATGAGCAGTTCTTC.